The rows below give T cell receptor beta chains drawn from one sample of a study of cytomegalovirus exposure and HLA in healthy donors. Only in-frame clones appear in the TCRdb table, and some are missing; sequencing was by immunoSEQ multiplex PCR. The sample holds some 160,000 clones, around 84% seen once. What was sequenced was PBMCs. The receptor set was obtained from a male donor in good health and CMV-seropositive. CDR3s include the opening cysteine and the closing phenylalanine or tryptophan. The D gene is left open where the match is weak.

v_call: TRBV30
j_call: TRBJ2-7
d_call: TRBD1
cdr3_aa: CAWTIQGQYAYEQYF

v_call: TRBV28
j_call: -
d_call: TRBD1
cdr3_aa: CASTPVDRTYEQYF

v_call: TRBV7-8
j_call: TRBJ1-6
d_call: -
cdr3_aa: CASSERRGRFTLHF

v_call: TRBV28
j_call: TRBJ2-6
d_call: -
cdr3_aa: CASSLRFGSQSSPGANGLTF

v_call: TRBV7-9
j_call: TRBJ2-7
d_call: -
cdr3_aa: CATRKPGSYEQYF

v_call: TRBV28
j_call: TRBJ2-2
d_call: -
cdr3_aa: CASIEGSAGELFF

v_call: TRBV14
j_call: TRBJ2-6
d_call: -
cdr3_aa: CASSKHRVLTF

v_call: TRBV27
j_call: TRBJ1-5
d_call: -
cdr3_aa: CASIAGPQHF

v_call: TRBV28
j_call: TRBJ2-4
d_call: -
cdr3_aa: CASSSLYEWKNSQYF

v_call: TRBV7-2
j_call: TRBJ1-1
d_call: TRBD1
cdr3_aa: CASSYSGTVNTEAFF

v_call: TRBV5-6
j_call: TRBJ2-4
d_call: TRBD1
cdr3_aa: CASSLGDRGLDIQYF

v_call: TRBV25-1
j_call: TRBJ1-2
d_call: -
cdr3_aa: CASRTPGLLGLSHGYTF

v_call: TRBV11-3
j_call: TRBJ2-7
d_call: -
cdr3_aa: CASSLRGGATFEQYF

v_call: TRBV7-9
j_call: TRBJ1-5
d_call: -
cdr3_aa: CASSLADGNQPQHF

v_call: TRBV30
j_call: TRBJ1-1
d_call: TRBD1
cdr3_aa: CAWSPQRQGILGTEAFF

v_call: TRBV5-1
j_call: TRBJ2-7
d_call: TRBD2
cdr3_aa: CASSLGTSPYEQYF

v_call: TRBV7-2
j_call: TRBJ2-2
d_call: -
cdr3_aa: CASSLKNRNTGELFF

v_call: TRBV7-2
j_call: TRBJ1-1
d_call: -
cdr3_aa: CASSPPGRVGTEAFF

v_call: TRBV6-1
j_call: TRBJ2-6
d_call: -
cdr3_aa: CASKGETGANVLTF

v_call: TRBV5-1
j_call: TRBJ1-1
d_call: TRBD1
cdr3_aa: CASSPDHRGGFAAFF

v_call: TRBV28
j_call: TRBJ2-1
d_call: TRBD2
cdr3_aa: CASSLSRPLAGFAHNEQFF

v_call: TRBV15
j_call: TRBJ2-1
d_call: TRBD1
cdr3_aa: CATSSGQGESYNEQFF

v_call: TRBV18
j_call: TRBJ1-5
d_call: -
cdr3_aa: CASSPTGASNQPQHF

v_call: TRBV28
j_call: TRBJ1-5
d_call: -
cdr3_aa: CASISGFSNQPQHF

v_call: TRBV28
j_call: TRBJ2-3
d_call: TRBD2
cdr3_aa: CASSPPSGRVGDTQYF

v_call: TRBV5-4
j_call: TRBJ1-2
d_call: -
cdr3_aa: CASSLGFYYTF

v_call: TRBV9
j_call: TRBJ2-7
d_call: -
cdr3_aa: CASSVGTGNEQYF

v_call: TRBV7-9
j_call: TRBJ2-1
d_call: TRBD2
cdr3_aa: CSSSSRTSGRDNEQFF

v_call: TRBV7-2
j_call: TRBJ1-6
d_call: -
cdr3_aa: CASSLSRGANSPLHF

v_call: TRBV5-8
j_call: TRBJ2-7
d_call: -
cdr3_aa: CASSPWRDEQYF

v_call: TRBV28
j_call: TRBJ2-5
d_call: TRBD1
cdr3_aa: CASSAPGTGPQETQYF

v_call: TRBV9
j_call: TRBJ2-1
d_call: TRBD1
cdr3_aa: CASSQTGGSYNEQFF

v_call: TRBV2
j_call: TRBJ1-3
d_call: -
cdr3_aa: CASSISSGNTIYF

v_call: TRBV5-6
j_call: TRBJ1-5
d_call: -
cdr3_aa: CASSWGPGHNQPQHF

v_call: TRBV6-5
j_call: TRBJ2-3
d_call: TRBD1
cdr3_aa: CASQGDTDTQYF

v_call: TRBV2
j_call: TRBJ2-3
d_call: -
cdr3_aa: CASSRDITDTQYF

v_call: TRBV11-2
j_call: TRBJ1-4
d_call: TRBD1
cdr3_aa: CASSHQRQGGDKLFF

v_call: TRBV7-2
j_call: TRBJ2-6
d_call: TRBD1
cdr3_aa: CASILMGQGAAGANGLTF

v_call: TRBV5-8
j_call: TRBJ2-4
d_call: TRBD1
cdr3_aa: CASSPWWTGGDPLAKNIQYF

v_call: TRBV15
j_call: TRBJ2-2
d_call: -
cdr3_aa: CATSRTVEEDRRGTGELFF

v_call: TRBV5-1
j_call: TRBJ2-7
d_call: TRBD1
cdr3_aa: CASSSGQGEWDEQYF

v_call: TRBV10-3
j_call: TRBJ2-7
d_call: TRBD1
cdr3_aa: CATRQGGEQYF

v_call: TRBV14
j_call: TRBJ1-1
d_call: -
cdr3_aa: CASSPLQGNTEAFF

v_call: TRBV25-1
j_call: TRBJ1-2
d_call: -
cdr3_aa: CASSESGGGVNYGYTF

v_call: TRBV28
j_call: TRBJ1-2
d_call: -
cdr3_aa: CASSFAGGDFYGYTF

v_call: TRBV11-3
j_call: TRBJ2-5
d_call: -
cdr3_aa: CASSLTDGETQYF

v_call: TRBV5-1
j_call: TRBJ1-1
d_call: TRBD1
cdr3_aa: CASSLTGGAGVTEAFF

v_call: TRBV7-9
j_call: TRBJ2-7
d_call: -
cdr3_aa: CASSDDSGTSSSYEQYF

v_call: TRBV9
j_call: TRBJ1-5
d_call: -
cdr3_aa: CASSVDGRKKHQPQHF

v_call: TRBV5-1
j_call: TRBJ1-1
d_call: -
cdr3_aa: CASRVEENTEAFF

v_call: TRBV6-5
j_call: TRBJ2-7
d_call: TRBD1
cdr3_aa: CASSQSGGGEQYF